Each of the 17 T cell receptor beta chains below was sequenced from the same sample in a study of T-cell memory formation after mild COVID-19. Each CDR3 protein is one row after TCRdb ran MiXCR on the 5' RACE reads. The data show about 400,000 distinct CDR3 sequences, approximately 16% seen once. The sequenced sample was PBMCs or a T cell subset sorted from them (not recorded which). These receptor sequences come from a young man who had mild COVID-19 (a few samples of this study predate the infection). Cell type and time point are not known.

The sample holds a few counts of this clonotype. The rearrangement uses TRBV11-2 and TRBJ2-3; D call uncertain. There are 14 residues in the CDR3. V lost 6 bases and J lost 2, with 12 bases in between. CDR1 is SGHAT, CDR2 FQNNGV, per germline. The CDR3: CASSYGAYTDTQYF. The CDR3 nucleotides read TGTGCCAGCAGTTATGGAGCTTACACAGATACGCAGTATTTT.

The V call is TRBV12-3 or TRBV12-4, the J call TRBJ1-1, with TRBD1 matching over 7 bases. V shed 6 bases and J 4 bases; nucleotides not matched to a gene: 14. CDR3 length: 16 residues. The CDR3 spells CASSPWGGQLATEAFF. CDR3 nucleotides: TGTGCCAGCAGCCCTTGGGGGGGACAGTTGGCCACTGAAGCTTTCTTT.

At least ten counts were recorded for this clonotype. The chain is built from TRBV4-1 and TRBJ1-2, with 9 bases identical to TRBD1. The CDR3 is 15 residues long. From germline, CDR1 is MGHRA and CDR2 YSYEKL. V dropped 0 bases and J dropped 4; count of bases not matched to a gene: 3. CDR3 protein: CASSQDRDRAYGYTF. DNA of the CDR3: TGCGCCAGCAGCCAAGACCGGGACAGGGCCTATGGCTACACCTTC.

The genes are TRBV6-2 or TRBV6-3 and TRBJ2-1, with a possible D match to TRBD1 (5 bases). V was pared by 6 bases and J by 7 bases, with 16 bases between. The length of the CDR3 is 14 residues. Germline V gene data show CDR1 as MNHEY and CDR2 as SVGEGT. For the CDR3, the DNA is TGTGCCAGCAGCTCCATTGCCCAGGGAAATGAGCAGTTCTTC. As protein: CASSSIAQGNEQFF.

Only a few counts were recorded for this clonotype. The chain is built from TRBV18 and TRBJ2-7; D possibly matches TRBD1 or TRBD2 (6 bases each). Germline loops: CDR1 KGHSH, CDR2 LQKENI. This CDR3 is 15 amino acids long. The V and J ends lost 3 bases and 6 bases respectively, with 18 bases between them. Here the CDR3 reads CASSPGQTGVAEQYV. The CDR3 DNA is TGTGCCAGCTCACCCGGACAGACGGGGGTGGCCGAGCAGTACGTC.

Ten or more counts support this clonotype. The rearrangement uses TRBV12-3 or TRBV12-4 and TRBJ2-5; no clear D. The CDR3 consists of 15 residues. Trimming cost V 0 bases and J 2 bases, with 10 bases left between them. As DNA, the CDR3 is TGTGCCAGCAGTTTAGCCACCGGATCTCAAGAGACCCAGTACTTC. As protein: CASSLATGSQETQYF.

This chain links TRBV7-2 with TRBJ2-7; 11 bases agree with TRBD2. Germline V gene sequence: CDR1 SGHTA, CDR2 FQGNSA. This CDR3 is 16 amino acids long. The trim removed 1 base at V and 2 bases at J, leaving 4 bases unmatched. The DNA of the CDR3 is TGTGCCAGCAGCTTAGTAGGGACTAGCGGTCCCTACGAGCAGTACTTC. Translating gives CASSLVGTSGPYEQYF.

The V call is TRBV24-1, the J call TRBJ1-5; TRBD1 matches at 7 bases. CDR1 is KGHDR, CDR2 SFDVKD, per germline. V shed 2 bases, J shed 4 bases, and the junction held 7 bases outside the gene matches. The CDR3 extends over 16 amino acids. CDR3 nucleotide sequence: TGTGCCACCAGTGATTCTAGGACAGGCGCTAATCAGCCCCAGCATTTT. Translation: CATSDSRTGANQPQHF.

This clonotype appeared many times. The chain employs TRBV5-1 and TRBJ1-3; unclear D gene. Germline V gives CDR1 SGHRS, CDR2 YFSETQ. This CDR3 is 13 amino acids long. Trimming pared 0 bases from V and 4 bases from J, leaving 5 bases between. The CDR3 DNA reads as TGCGCCAGCAGCTTGGAGGTGGGAAACACCATATATTTT. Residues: CASSLEVGNTIYF.

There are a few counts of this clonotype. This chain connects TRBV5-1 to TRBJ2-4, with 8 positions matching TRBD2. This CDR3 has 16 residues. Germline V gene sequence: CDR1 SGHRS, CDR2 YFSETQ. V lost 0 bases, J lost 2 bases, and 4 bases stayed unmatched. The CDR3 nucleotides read TGCGCCAGCAGCTTGGGTGGGACTAGTTCCAAAAACATTCAGTACTTC. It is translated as CASSLGGTSSKNIQYF.

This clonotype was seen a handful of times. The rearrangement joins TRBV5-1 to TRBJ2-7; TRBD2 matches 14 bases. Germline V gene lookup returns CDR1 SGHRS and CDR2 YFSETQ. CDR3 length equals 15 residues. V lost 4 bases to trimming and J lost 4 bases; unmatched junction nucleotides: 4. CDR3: CASSPGTSGGYEQYV. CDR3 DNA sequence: TGCGCCAGCAGCCCTGGGACTAGCGGGGGTTACGAGCAGTACGTC.

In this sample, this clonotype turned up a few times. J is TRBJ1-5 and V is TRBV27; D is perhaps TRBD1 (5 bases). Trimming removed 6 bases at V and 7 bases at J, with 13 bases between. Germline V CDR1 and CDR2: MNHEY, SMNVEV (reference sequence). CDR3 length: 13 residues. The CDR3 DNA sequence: TGTGCCAGCAGCACCTTTTGGGGGCAGCCCCAGCATTTT. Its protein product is CASSTFWGQPQHF.

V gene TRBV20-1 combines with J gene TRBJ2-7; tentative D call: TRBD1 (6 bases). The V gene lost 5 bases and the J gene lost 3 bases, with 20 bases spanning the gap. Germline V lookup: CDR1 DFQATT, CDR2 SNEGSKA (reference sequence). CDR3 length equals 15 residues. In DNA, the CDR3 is TGCAGTGCTCGACCGAGGCTTCAGGGGATCTACGAGCAGTACTTC. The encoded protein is CSARPRLQGIYEQYF.

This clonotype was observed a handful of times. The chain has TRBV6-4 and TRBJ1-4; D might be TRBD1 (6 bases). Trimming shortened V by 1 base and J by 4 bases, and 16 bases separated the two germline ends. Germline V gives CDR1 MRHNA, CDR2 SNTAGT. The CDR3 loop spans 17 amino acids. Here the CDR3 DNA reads TGTGCCAGCAGTGACTGGGGGCGCGGACACGGTAATGAAAAACTGTTTTTT. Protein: CASSDWGRGHGNEKLFF.

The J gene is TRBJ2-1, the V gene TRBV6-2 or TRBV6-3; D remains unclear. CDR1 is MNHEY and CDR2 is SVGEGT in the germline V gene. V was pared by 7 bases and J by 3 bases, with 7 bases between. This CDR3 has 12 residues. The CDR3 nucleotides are TGTGCCAGCACGGGTTACTACAATGAGCAGTTCTTC. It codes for CASTGYYNEQFF.

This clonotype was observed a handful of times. CDR3 bases: TGTGCCAGCAGTTACTCTATCTCCGGGGCATCCTACAATGAGCAGTTCTTC. Translating gives CASSYSISGASYNEQFF. The rearrangement links TRBV6-5 to TRBJ2-1; D could derive from TRBD1 or TRBD2 (5 bases each). The ends were cut back, 0 bases at V and 1 base at J, with 13 bases in the middle. The CDR3 has 17 amino acids. Germline-derived CDR1 and CDR2 are MNHEY and SVGAGI.

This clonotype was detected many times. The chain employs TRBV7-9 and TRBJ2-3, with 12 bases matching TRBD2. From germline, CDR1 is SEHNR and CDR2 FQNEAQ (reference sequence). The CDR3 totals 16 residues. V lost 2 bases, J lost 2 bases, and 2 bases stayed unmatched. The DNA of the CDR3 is TGTGCCAGCAGCTTACGACTAGCGGGGGCCACAGATACGCAGTATTTT. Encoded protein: CASSLRLAGATDTQYF.